A single sample gave rise to the 25 T cell receptor beta chains below, sequenced in a study of shared T cell receptors in the human thymus. The protocol was immunoSEQ multiplex PCR, while the TCRdb copy is restricted to in-frame clones and leaves out a portion. The data show hundreds of thousands of clones, approximately 85% seen once. These data also formed part of another study, on human thymus T cells.

The sequencing sample was made of thymocytes. The receptors here all came from a girl in the first two years of life with a congenital heart defect.

The chain links TRBV18 to TRBJ1-2; possible D gene TRBD1, 5 bases. V lost 8 bases, J lost 7 bases, and 20 bases lay in between. The CDR3 extends over 14 amino acids. Germline CDR1 KGHSH, CDR2 LQKENI. CDR3 in DNA: TGTGCCAGCGTAACCAACAGGCCGCTCTTTGGCTACACCTTC. It translates to CASVTNRPLFGYTF.

This sequence joins TRBV20-1 and TRBJ1-1; no clear D gene. There are 10 residues in the CDR3. Germline V lookup: CDR1 DFQATT, CDR2 SNEGSKA (reference sequence). V lost 8 bases, J lost 0 bases, and 4 bases lay in between. In DNA form, the CDR3 reads TGCAGTTCAATGAACACTGAAGCTTTCTTT. Translation: CSSMNTEAFF.

V and J are TRBV5-5 and TRBJ2-6, with D tentatively TRBD2 (7 bases). There are 19 residues in the CDR3. V gave up 4 bases and J gave up 1 base, with 21 bases separating them. Per germline, CDR1 SGHKS and CDR2 YYEKEE (reference sequence). The CDR3 spells CASSHTRGGPVSGANVLTF. CDR3 DNA: TGTGCCAGCAGCCACACTAGGGGGGGCCCCGTGTCTGGGGCCAACGTCCTGACTTTC.

The chain links TRBV19 to TRBJ2-7, with D uncertain. In germline, CDR1 is LNHDA, CDR2 SQIVND (reference sequence). Trimming took 2 bases from V and 3 from J, leaving 8 bases between them. The CDR3 extends over 13 amino acids. The CDR3 nucleotides read TGTGCCAGTAGTATAAACATATACTACGAGCAGTACTTC. Amino acids: CASSINIYYEQYF.

The chain joins TRBV28 to TRBJ2-1; TRBD2 agrees at 7 bases. The CDR3 sequence is 12 residues long. V dropped 9 bases and J dropped 9; count of bases not matched to a gene: 8. The V gene's germline CDR1 is MDHEN and CDR2 SYDVKM. The CDR3 region has the DNA TGTGCCAGTTCCACCGGCGGGGGTGAGCAGTTCTTC. It yields the protein CASSTGGGEQFF. Full variable domain (remainder filled in from reference TRBV28 and TRBJ2-1): DVKVTQSSRYLVKRTGEKVFLECVQDMDHENMFWYRQDPGLGLRLIYFSYDVKMKEKGDIPEGYSVSREKKERFSLILESASTNQTSMYLCASSTGGGEQFFGPGTRLTVL.

This chain joins TRBV6-6 and TRBJ2-4; the D gene is possibly TRBD1 (6 bases). Germline loops: CDR1 MNHNY, CDR2 SVGAGI (reference sequence). The ends were cut back, 7 bases at V and 3 bases at J, with 13 bases in the middle. The CDR3 has 14 residues. The CDR3 DNA follows: TGTGCCAGCACCCGAACAGGGAACAAAAACATTCAGTACTTC. Translating gives CASTRTGNKNIQYF.

The chain has TRBV7-2 and TRBJ1-2; 7 nucleotides align to TRBD1. Per germline, CDR1 SGHTA and CDR2 FQGNSA. The CDR3 has 17 residues. With V trimmed by 1 base and J by 0 bases, 8 bases remained unmatched. CDR3 amino acids: CASSLGRGPLANYGYTF. CDR3 sequence (DNA): TGTGCCAGCAGCTTAGGTAGGGGGCCCTTGGCTAACTATGGCTACACCTTC.

Only one count was recorded for this clone. The rearrangement uses TRBV4-1 and TRBJ2-1, with 9 bases identical to TRBD1. Trimming at V came to 3 bases and at J to 9 bases, leaving 9 bases not matched to a gene. Germline CDR1 MGHRA, CDR2 YSYEKL. The CDR3 is made up of 15 amino acids. DNA of the CDR3: TGCGCCAGCAGCCACCGAAGGGACAGGGATGGTGAGCAGTTCTTC. This codes for CASSHRRDRDGEQFF.

The chain combines TRBV4-1 with TRBJ2-7, with D hard to call. The CDR3 is 16 residues long. CDR1 and CDR2 (germline): MGHRA, YSYEKL. V lost 0 bases and J 5 bases, leaving 17 bases between the germline ends. This CDR3 is CASSQDKTINPHEQYF. CDR3 DNA sequence: TGCGCCAGCAGCCAAGATAAGACAATCAACCCCCACGAGCAGTACTTC.

The chain links TRBV7-9 to TRBJ2-3, with D perhaps TRBD2 (7 bases). Germline lookup yields CDR1 SEHNR and CDR2 FQNEAQ (reference sequence). The germline V and J ends were trimmed by 6 bases and 1 base, with 17 bases remaining between them. The CDR3 runs 16 residues. Written as DNA, the CDR3 is TGTGCCAGCAGTCCTTGGGGGGGGGCTCGCACAGATACGCAGTATTTT. Translated, it gives CASSPWGGARTDTQYF.

The chain combines TRBV7-9 with TRBJ1-5; D unclear. Germline-derived CDR1 and CDR2 are SEHNR and FQNEAQ (reference sequence). The CDR3 is made up of 13 amino acids. With 1 base removed from V and 11 bases from J, the gap between germline ends came to 12 bases. CDR3 sequence reads: CASSLVGSRAQHF. CDR3 bases: TGTGCCAGCAGCTTAGTAGGTTCTAGAGCCCAGCATTTT.

Only one count was recorded for this clone. The gene calls are TRBV6-9 and TRBJ2-7; TRBD1 agrees at 9 bases. V trimming: 3 bases; J trimming: 9 bases; junction bases outside the gene matches: 18. CDR1 and CDR2 (germline): MNHGY, SVAAGI. The CDR3 is 17 residues long. CDR3 region: CASSYPRRGTGRRRQYF. In DNA, the CDR3 is TGTGCCAGCAGTTACCCTAGACGCGGGACAGGGAGGCGACGGCAGTACTTC.

The chain combines TRBV7-9 with TRBJ2-5; D is ambiguous. The V end lost 4 bases, the J end lost 1 base, and 16 bases lay between the germline ends. Germline V CDR1 and CDR2: SEHNR, FQNEAQ (reference sequence). The CDR3 sequence is 16 residues long. The CDR3: CASSYASQLTQETQYF. DNA of the CDR3: TGTGCCAGCAGCTATGCCTCACAGCTCACCCAAGAGACCCAGTACTTC.

This sequence joins TRBV13 and TRBJ2-3; TRBD2 matches 16 bases. V dropped 5 bases and J dropped 4; count of bases not matched to a gene: 6. The V gene's germline CDR1 is PRHDT and CDR2 FYEKMQ (reference sequence). The CDR3 covers 17 residues. CDR3 coding DNA: TGTGCCAGCAGCCCTGGGACTAGCGGGGGGGCCGCAGATACGCAGTATTTT. It specifies CASSPGTSGGAADTQYF.

V usage is TRBV5-1 and J usage is TRBJ2-7; D not certain. V shed 1 base and J shed 2 bases, with 7 bases lying between them. The CDR3 runs to 13 residues. The germline V gene has CDR1 SGHRS and CDR2 YFSETQ. CDR3 nucleotide sequence: TGCGCCAGCAGCTTGCATCCAACCTACGAGCAGTACTTC. Protein product: CASSLHPTYEQYF.

The V and J genes are TRBV9 and TRBJ1-2, with 7 bases identical to TRBD1. Per germline, CDR1 SGDLS and CDR2 YYNGEE. The J segment lost 2 bases and the V segment lost 3 bases, leaving 4 bases of the junction unmatched. The CDR3 is made up of 14 amino acids. DNA for the CDR3: TGTGCCAGCAGCGGACAGGGAACGAACTATGGCTACACCTTC. Its protein is CASSGQGTNYGYTF.

The rearrangement joins TRBV6-1 to TRBJ1-2, with TRBD1 as a possible D gene (5 bases). Trimming left V 1 base short and J 3 bases short, with 18 bases between. Germline V gene lookup returns CDR1 MNHNS and CDR2 SASEGT. The CDR3 consists of 17 residues. The CDR3: CASSEGTGPLPYYGYTF. CDR3 sequence (DNA): TGTGCCAGCAGTGAAGGCACAGGTCCGCTTCCTTACTATGGCTACACCTTC.

The chain has TRBV14 and TRBJ1-1; 7 bases are shared with TRBD1. In germline, CDR1 is SGHDN, CDR2 FVKESK. The trim removed 0 bases at V and 1 base at J, leaving 14 bases unmatched. The CDR3 covers 19 residues. The CDR3 nucleotides are TGTGCCAGCAGCCAAGATCTGACGACAGGGAGGATTTCGAACACTGAAGCTTTCTTT. It codes for CASSQDLTTGRISNTEAFF.

CDR3 amino acids: CASSLAQQGWQPQHF. The CDR3 DNA reads TGTGCCAGCAGCTTAGCCCAACAGGGTTGGCAGCCCCAGCATTTT. The chain couples TRBV11-3 to TRBJ1-5; a weak D match, TRBD1 (6 bases). The germline V and J ends were trimmed by 1 base and 7 bases, with 14 bases remaining between them. The CDR3 has 15 residues. Germline V gives CDR1 SGHNT, CDR2 YENEEA.

This chain joins TRBV13 and TRBJ2-3; unclear D gene. Germline CDR1 and CDR2: PRHDT and FYEKMQ (reference sequence). The CDR3 is made up of 16 amino acids. With 4 bases removed from V and 12 bases from J, the gap between germline ends came to 26 bases. The DNA of the CDR3 is TGTGCCAGCAGCTACGAGCGACCGATTCCCTCGTGGGTCCAGTATTTT. Protein sequence: CASSYERPIPSWVQYF.

The rearrangement joins TRBV6-1 to TRBJ1-5, with 7 bases fitting TRBD1. Germline CDR1 and CDR2: MNHNS and SASEGT. The ends lost 0 bases at V and 6 bases at J; junction bases unmatched: 11. The CDR3 is made up of 17 amino acids. The CDR3 protein is CASSEARTGSASQPQHF. CDR3 in DNA: TGTGCCAGCAGTGAAGCCCGGACAGGCTCCGCCAGTCAGCCCCAGCATTTT.

This clone was seen only once. The chain couples TRBV6-8 to TRBJ1-1, with D perhaps matching TRBD1 (6 bases). The V and J ends lost 8 bases and 0 bases respectively, with 16 bases between them. The CDR3 is 15 amino acids. CDR1 MNHGY and CDR2 SAAAGT come from the germline V gene. CDR3 coding DNA: TGTGCCAGCCTAAATCAGGGGTGGATGAACACTGAAGCTTTCTTT. Protein sequence: CASLNQGWMNTEAFF.

V and J are TRBV5-4 and TRBJ1-3, with 7 positions matching TRBD1. V lost 4 bases and J lost 2; bases outside the gene matches: 3. The CDR3 extends over 14 amino acids. Germline-derived CDR1 and CDR2 are SGHNT and YYREEE (reference sequence). The CDR3 loop reads CASSPDRAGNTIYF. The CDR3 nucleotides are TGTGCCAGCAGCCCCGACAGGGCTGGAAACACCATATATTTT.

V is TRBV6-1 and J is TRBJ2-7; a weak D match, TRBD1 (6 bases). CDR1 is MNHNS and CDR2 is SASEGT in the germline V gene. The CDR3 has 17 amino acids. The V end was cut by 0 bases, the J end by 1 base, with 16 bases between. The chain's CDR3 is CASSEAQSQGSSYEQYF. The CDR3 coding sequence is TGTGCCAGCAGTGAAGCTCAGTCTCAGGGGTCGTCCTACGAGCAGTACTTC.

V usage is TRBV4-1 and J usage is TRBJ1-2, with 7 bases aligning to TRBD1. Trimming cost V 4 bases and J 0 bases; bases outside gene matches: 2. Germline V gene data show CDR1 as MGHRA and CDR2 as YSYEKL. The CDR3 has 14 amino acids. CDR3 coding DNA: TGCGCCAGCAGCCGGACAGGTACTAACTATGGCTACACCTTC. This codes for CASSRTGTNYGYTF.